This is a list of T cell receptor beta chains from one sample in a study of T cell repertoires in cytomegalovirus infection. MiXCR, run by TCRdb on the reads, gives a single entry per CDR3 protein. The data hold 250,000 or so distinct CDR3 sequences, with 15% to 20% observed a single time. Material for sequencing was CD8+ T cells from PBMCs. The source is a human donor in good health (CMV status not recorded). Some clones in this sample may be carry-over from other donors' samples. The CDR3 runs from the conserved cysteine through the conserved F or W. The D gene is left open where the match is weak. Where a row states a size, it is once, few, many or the class of an expanded clone; other rows omit it.

J: TRBJ2-1
size: many
V: TRBV7-6
D: NA
DNA: TGTGCCAGCAGCTTGGGGACAGAGCAGTTCTTC
CDR3: CASSLGTEQFF

J: TRBJ2-5
size: few
V: TRBV5-6
D: NA
DNA: TGTGCCAGCAGCATGAGACCTGAAGAGACCCAGTACTTC
CDR3: CASSMRPEETQYF

J: TRBJ2-7
size: few
V: TRBV29-1
D: NA
DNA: TGCAGCGTTGAAGCTTCCAGCGCCTACGAGCAGTACTTC
CDR3: CSVEASSAYEQYF

J: TRBJ2-7
size: NA
V: TRBV14
D: NA
DNA: TGTGCCAGCAGCCAAGTGGCAGGGACCTACGAGCAGTACTTC
CDR3: CASSQVAGTYEQYF

J: TRBJ1-1
size: few
V: TRBV12-3/TRBV12-4
D: NA
DNA: TGTGCCAGCAGCCCTAGCAGGGACATCTTGGGGACTGAAGCTTTCTTT
CDR3: CASSPSRDILGTEAFF

J: TRBJ2-1
size: NA
V: TRBV6-5
D: NA
DNA: TGTGCCAGCAGTACCAGAAGGTTGGGATACAATGAGCAGTTCTTC
CDR3: CASSTRRLGYNEQFF

J: TRBJ2-1
size: many
V: TRBV4-2
D: NA
DNA: TGTGCCAGCAGCCAAGAGGACCTTCTCTCCTACAATGAGCAGTTCTTC
CDR3: CASSQEDLLSYNEQFF

J: TRBJ1-2
size: NA
V: TRBV29-1
D: NA
DNA: TGCAGCGTTGCCGGCCAGGGAGAAACCTATGGCTACACCTTC
CDR3: CSVAGQGETYGYTF

J: TRBJ1-1
size: few
V: TRBV12-5
D: NA
DNA: TGTGCTAGTGGTTACTCACCCGACACGGCGAACACTGAAGCTTTCTTT
CDR3: CASGYSPDTANTEAFF

J: TRBJ2-1
size: many
V: TRBV28
D: NA
DNA: TGTGCCAGCAGTCCCGGGAATGAGCAGTTCTTC
CDR3: CASSPGNEQFF

J: TRBJ2-2
size: many
V: TRBV12-5
D: NA
DNA: TGTGCTAGTGGTCTAACAGCGTATCTAACCGGGGAGCTGTTTTTT
CDR3: CASGLTAYLTGELFF

J: TRBJ2-1
size: many
V: TRBV7-6
D: TRBD1
DNA: TGTGCCAGCAGCTCAGGGACAGGGGGTTTTGAGCAGTTCTTC
CDR3: CASSSGTGGFEQFF

J: TRBJ1-2
size: few
V: TRBV2
D: NA
DNA: TGTGCCAGCATGGAAGATGGCTACACCTTC
CDR3: CASMEDGYTF

J: TRBJ2-3
size: many
V: TRBV7-9
D: TRBD1
DNA: TGTGCCAGCAGCCCGACAGGGTCCGATACGCAGTATTTT
CDR3: CASSPTGSDTQYF

J: TRBJ1-4
size: many
V: TRBV12-3/TRBV12-4
D: NA
DNA: TGTGCCAGCAGTTTATGTCGTTGTCGGGGAGCACAGCGCGAAAAACTGTTTTTT
CDR3: CASSLCRCRGAQREKLFF

J: TRBJ1-1
size: NA
V: TRBV13
D: TRBD1
DNA: TGTGCCAGCAGCTTGGGACAGTGGGCGACGAAAATCGCTTTCTTT
CDR3: CASSLGQWATKIAFF

J: TRBJ1-5
size: NA
V: TRBV28
D: NA
DNA: TGTGCCAGCAGTTTACCCGGGGTCCCCCAGCCCCAGCATTTT
CDR3: CASSLPGVPQPQHF

J: TRBJ1-2
size: NA
V: TRBV14
D: TRBD1
DNA: TGTGCCAGCAGCCAATTCGACAGGGCCAAAGATGGCTACACCTTC
CDR3: CASSQFDRAKDGYTF

J: TRBJ2-2
size: NA
V: TRBV27
D: NA
DNA: TGTGCCAGCAGTTTATGGGGGGTCGGGGAGCTGTTTTTT
CDR3: CASSLWGVGELFF

J: TRBJ1-1
size: NA
V: TRBV9
D: TRBD1
DNA: TGTGCCAGCAGCGCGACCGGGACAGGGGGATCTGAAGCTTTCTTT
CDR3: CASSATGTGGSEAFF

J: TRBJ1-2
size: many
V: TRBV7-2
D: NA
DNA: TGTGCCAGCAGCTTAGATGAGCGATCTAACTATGGCTACACCTTC
CDR3: CASSLDERSNYGYTF

J: TRBJ1-1
size: NA
V: TRBV15
D: TRBD1
DNA: TGTGCCACCAGCCGAGGGGGACAGGGGATAACTGAAGCTTTCTTT
CDR3: CATSRGGQGITEAFF

J: TRBJ2-5
size: few
V: TRBV12-3/TRBV12-4
D: NA
DNA: TGTGCCAGCAACTTCGCCTCCTTCCGGGAAAAAGCAGAGACCCAGTACTTC
CDR3: CASNFASFREKAETQYF

J: TRBJ1-2
size: many
V: TRBV28
D: TRBD1
DNA: TGTGCCAGCAGCTTATCCGGGACAGGGAGCTATGGCTACACCTTC
CDR3: CASSLSGTGSYGYTF

J: TRBJ1-5
size: NA
V: TRBV20-1
D: NA
DNA: TGCAGTGCTAGTCTCAGGGGTTGGGGTCAGCCCCAGCATTTT
CDR3: CSASLRGWGQPQHF

J: TRBJ2-7
size: few
V: TRBV15
D: NA
DNA: TGTGCCACCAGCAGAGATCGGCGAGACACCAGGTCCTACGAGCAGTACTTC
CDR3: CATSRDRRDTRSYEQYF

J: TRBJ2-1
size: many
V: TRBV7-6
D: TRBD2
DNA: TGTGCCAGCAGCTTAGGAGCGGGGGGCGTACACAATGAGCAGTTCTTC
CDR3: CASSLGAGGVHNEQFF

J: TRBJ2-5
size: few
V: TRBV7-9
D: NA
DNA: TGTGCCAGCAGCTTGGGACACCTAAGGGGACAAGAGACCCAGTACTTC
CDR3: CASSLGHLRGQETQYF

J: TRBJ1-1
size: NA
V: TRBV2
D: TRBD1
DNA: TGTGCCAGCAGTTCACAGGGGCACGGGGCAAAGGGTTTCTTT
CDR3: CASSSQGHGAKGFF

J: TRBJ2-7
size: NA
V: TRBV5-1
D: NA
DNA: TGCGCCAGCAGCTTGGGCGGAGTACAACGAGAGCAGTACTTC
CDR3: CASSLGGVQREQYF

J: TRBJ2-1
size: NA
V: TRBV15
D: NA
DNA: TGTGCCACCAGCAGAGATCGGGCAGTTTACAATGAGCAGTTCTTC
CDR3: CATSRDRAVYNEQFF

J: TRBJ1-2
size: many
V: TRBV10-3
D: NA
DNA: TGTGCCATCAGTGAGAGGTTGGGTTCAGGGGCTGGCTACACCTTC
CDR3: CAISERLGSGAGYTF

J: TRBJ1-1
size: many
V: TRBV7-2
D: TRBD1
DNA: TGTGCCAGCAGCGCACAGGGGTGGGGTCTATACGAAGCTTTCTTT
CDR3: CASSAQGWGLYEAFF

J: TRBJ1-3
size: many
V: TRBV28
D: NA
DNA: TGTGCCAGCAGTCCGCGGAAGACCTCTGGAAACACCATATATTTT
CDR3: CASSPRKTSGNTIYF

J: TRBJ2-3
size: many
V: TRBV6-2/TRBV6-3
D: NA
DNA: TGTGCCAGCAGTTACTCGACAGCGCTGGATACGCAGTATTTT
CDR3: CASSYSTALDTQYF

J: TRBJ1-1
size: few
V: TRBV5-1
D: TRBD1
DNA: TGCGCCAGCAGCCCAGGGGGGTCTGAAGCTTTCTTT
CDR3: CASSPGGSEAFF

J: TRBJ1-1
size: few
V: TRBV5-1
D: NA
DNA: TGCGCCAGCAGCTTGGAAGGGAGAGACACTGAAGCTTTCTTT
CDR3: CASSLEGRDTEAFF

J: TRBJ2-2
size: few
V: TRBV29-1
D: TRBD1
DNA: TGCAGCGGGACAGGGGGCGAGGACACCGGGGAGCTGTTTTTT
CDR3: CSGTGGEDTGELFF

J: TRBJ2-2
size: few
V: TRBV20-1
D: NA
DNA: TGCAGTGCAGAGGACTTAAACACCGGGGAGCTGTTTTTT
CDR3: CSAEDLNTGELFF

J: TRBJ2-7
size: few
V: TRBV7-2
D: TRBD1
DNA: TGTGCCAGCAGCCTGGGACAGGGTCTTACCGAGCAGTACTTC
CDR3: CASSLGQGLTEQYF

J: TRBJ2-1
size: many
V: TRBV19
D: NA
DNA: TGTGCCAGTAGTATAGCCTCAGGGACTGAGCAGTTCTTC
CDR3: CASSIASGTEQFF

J: TRBJ2-1
size: NA
V: TRBV28
D: NA
DNA: TGTGCCAGCAGTTCCGACACGAGCTCCTACAATGAGCAGTTCTTC
CDR3: CASSSDTSSYNEQFF

J: TRBJ1-6
size: NA
V: TRBV20-1
D: NA
DNA: TGCAGTGCTAGAAGTGCTCCCCTCCACTTT
CDR3: CSARSAPLHF

J: TRBJ1-2
size: few
V: TRBV10-3
D: NA
DNA: TGTGCCATCAGCAAAGACGAAGGGGGATGGTATGGCTACACCTTC
CDR3: CAISKDEGGWYGYTF

J: TRBJ1-1
size: NA
V: TRBV29-1
D: NA
DNA: TGCAGCGTTGAAGAGTTCGACAAAGGCGACACTGAAGCTTTCTTT
CDR3: CSVEEFDKGDTEAFF

J: TRBJ1-1
size: many
V: TRBV19
D: TRBD1
DNA: TGTGCCAGTGCAGGGGGCGCGGCTGAAGCTTTCTTT
CDR3: CASAGGAAEAFF

J: TRBJ2-5
size: few
V: TRBV11-1
D: TRBD1
DNA: TGTGCCAGCAGCGGACAGGGGTCAGAGACCCAGTACTTC
CDR3: CASSGQGSETQYF

J: TRBJ1-2
size: NA
V: TRBV2
D: NA
DNA: TGTGCCAGCAGGGGCATTGGGGCCCGCTATGGCTACACCTTC
CDR3: CASRGIGARYGYTF

J: TRBJ1-1
size: many
V: TRBV9
D: TRBD1
DNA: TGTGCCAGCAGCCCCCCCGGGGCAGGGGGCCCTGAAGCTTTCTTT
CDR3: CASSPPGAGGPEAFF

J: TRBJ2-5
size: NA
V: TRBV2
D: NA
DNA: TGTGCCAGCAGTGTGCCGCAGGGTGAGACCCAGTACTTC
CDR3: CASSVPQGETQYF

J: TRBJ2-3
size: NA
V: TRBV28
D: TRBD2
DNA: TGTGCCAGCAGTTTCCCCCGGACTAGCGGGGCCTACACAGATACGCAGTATTTT
CDR3: CASSFPRTSGAYTDTQYF

J: TRBJ2-3
size: NA
V: TRBV6-1
D: NA
DNA: TGTGCCAGCAGTAAAATGACCCGCGGTAGCACAGATACGCAGTATTTT
CDR3: CASSKMTRGSTDTQYF

J: TRBJ2-1
size: many
V: TRBV7-2
D: NA
DNA: TGTGCCAGCAGCTTAGGTGCGGAGCAGTTCTTC
CDR3: CASSLGAEQFF

J: TRBJ1-3
size: NA
V: TRBV28
D: NA
DNA: TGTGCCAGCAGTATGACTTATGGCGGGACTGACCCTGGAAACACCATATATTTT
CDR3: CASSMTYGGTDPGNTIYF

J: TRBJ1-1
size: NA
V: TRBV20-1
D: NA
DNA: TGCAGTGCTAGTCAGGGTATAACTGAAGCTTTCTTT
CDR3: CSASQGITEAFF

J: TRBJ1-2
size: few
V: TRBV2
D: NA
DNA: TGTGCCAGCAGTGAAGCGCTTGGGGCCTTGACGGTCTATGGCTACACCTTC
CDR3: CASSEALGALTVYGYTF

J: TRBJ2-5
size: NA
V: TRBV7-9
D: NA
DNA: TGTGCCAGCAGCACGCGGACAGACATCCAAGAGACCCAGTACTTC
CDR3: CASSTRTDIQETQYF

J: TRBJ1-5
size: NA
V: TRBV12-3/TRBV12-4
D: NA
DNA: TGTGCCAGCAGCCCCGGCCTTACCCAGCCCCAGCATTTT
CDR3: CASSPGLTQPQHF

J: TRBJ2-4
size: NA
V: TRBV29-1
D: TRBD2
DNA: TGCAGCGTTGGGGACTACAAAAACATTCAGTACTTC
CDR3: CSVGDYKNIQYF

J: TRBJ2-3
size: NA
V: TRBV29-1
D: NA
DNA: TGCAGCGTTCGACTGACTACCAGCACAGATACGCAGTATTTT
CDR3: CSVRLTTSTDTQYF